Below, one T cell receptor (beta chain) is given with its context. Trimming at V came to 3 bases and at J to 2 bases, leaving 0 bases not matched to a gene. Per the germline V gene, CDR1 is SGHAT and CDR2 is FQNNGV. CDR3 length: 14 amino acids. The sample comes from a study of blood T cell repertoires in COVID-19. Study information: Italy, Spain and the United States were the sources of the convalescent and acute COVID-19 samples. T cells, B-cell-depleted T cells, or PBMCs provided the cDNA or gDNA that served as material.

Authors' analysis steps: Researchers report that nucleated cell counts were estimated from reference gene primer amplification. The assay was immunoSEQ multiplex PCR, and TCRdb's table has in-frame clones only and misses some. Clone size and V and J calls were adopted from that table, with D and trimming inferred from the DNA. The table lists 150,000 to 200,000 clones, roughly 80% of them singletons. The source is a woman older than 75 with acute or convalescent COVID-19. Sequencing was performed on peripheral blood. The chain joins TRBV11-2 to TRBJ1-5; 8 bases line up with TRBD1. The CDR3 DNA reads TGTGCCAGCAGCTTGGACAGGGGCAATCAGCCCCAGCATTTT. Translated, it gives CASSLDRGNQPQHF.